This T cell receptor (beta chain) is drawn from a study of metastatic and nonmetastatic thyroid tumors. Study overall: Repertoires from malignant and benign thyroid patients were compared across blood and tumor or nodule tissue.

The CDR3 extends over 14 amino acids. Trimming took off 10 bases at V and 3 bases at J, with 13 bases between the two ends. Germline V CDR1 and CDR2: MNHNS, SASEGT. Whole-study findings and limits: For both blood and tumor, malignant thyroid tumors reportedly showed significantly higher TCR beta diversity than benign nodules did.

Patients underwent thyroid surgery, and none had received any treatment before it. Original processing notes: The study's classifier, a distant-metastasis tool for papillary thyroid cancer, was built using CDR3 differences across clinicopathological groups. Via MiXCR, TCRdb re-called the PCR reads. Clone size and V and J calls follow TCRdb, not the original study. There are about 64,000 clones in the sample; roughly 17% occur only once, and about a tenth lies in the top ten. This clone has a count of ten or more. The antigen is not known. What was sequenced was blood. The TCR was taken from a male donor with papillary thyroid cancer or a benign thyroid nodule (not recorded which). Some clones in this sample may be carry-over from other donors' samples. This chain joins TRBV6-1 and TRBJ2-6, with D tentatively TRBD1 (6 bases). CDR3 protein: CATQGLNGANVLTF. The DNA of the CDR3 is TGTGCCACCCAGGGGCTAAATGGGGCCAACGTCCTGACTTTC.